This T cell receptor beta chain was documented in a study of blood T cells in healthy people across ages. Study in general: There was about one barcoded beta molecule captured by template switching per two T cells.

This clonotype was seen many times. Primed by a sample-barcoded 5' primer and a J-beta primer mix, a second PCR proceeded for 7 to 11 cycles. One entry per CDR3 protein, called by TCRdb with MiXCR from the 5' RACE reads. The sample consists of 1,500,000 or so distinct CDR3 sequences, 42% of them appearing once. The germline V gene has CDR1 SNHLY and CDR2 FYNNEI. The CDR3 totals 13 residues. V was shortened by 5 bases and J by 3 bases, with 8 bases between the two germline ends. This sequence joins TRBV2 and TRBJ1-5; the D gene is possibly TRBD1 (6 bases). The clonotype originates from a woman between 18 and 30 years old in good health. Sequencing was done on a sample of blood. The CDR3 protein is CASSSGVNQPQHF. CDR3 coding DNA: TGTGCCAGCAGTTCAGGGGTCAATCAGCCCCAGCATTTT.